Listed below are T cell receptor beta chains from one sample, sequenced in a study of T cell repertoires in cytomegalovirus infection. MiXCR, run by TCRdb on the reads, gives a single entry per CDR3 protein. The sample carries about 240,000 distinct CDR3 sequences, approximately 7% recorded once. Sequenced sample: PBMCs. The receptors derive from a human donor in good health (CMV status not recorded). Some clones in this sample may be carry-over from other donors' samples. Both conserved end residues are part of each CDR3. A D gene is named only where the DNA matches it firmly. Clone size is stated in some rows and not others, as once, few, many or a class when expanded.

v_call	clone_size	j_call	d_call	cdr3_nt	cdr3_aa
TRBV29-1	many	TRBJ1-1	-	TGCAGCGTCCGAACGGCCACTGAAGCTTTCTTT	CSVRTATEAFF
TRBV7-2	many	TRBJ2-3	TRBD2	TGTGCCAGCAGCTGGACGGGGGGGGAAGGAGATACGCAGTATTTT	CASSWTGGEGDTQYF
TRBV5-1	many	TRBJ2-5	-	TGCGCCAGCAGCTTGGAGGGCCGTCCGACTGAGACCCAGTACTTC	CASSLEGRPTETQYF
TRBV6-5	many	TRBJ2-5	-	TGTGCCAGCACCACGGGACTCCCCCAAGAGACCCAGTACTTC	CASTTGLPQETQYF
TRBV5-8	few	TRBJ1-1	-	TGTGCCAGCAGCCTAAAACGGAGGGAAGCTTTCTTT	CASSLKRREAFF
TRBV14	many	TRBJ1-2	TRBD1	TGTGCCAGCAGCCAAAGCCGGACAGGCTATGGCTACACCTTC	CASSQSRTGYGYTF
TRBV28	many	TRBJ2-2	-	TGTGCCAGCTCTCTTAGTGGGGGAGTTGCCGGGGAGCTGTTTTTT	CASSLSGGVAGELFF
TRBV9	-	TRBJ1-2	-	TGTGCCAGCAGCGTAGGAGACAGGACAGCTTTC	CASSVGDRTAF
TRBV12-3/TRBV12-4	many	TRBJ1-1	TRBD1	TGTGCCAGCAGTTTTGGCAGGGGGACTGAAGCTTTCTTT	CASSFGRGTEAFF
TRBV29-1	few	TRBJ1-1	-	TGCAGCGTTAGGGTACCCTTGAACACTGAAGCTTTCTTT	CSVRVPLNTEAFF